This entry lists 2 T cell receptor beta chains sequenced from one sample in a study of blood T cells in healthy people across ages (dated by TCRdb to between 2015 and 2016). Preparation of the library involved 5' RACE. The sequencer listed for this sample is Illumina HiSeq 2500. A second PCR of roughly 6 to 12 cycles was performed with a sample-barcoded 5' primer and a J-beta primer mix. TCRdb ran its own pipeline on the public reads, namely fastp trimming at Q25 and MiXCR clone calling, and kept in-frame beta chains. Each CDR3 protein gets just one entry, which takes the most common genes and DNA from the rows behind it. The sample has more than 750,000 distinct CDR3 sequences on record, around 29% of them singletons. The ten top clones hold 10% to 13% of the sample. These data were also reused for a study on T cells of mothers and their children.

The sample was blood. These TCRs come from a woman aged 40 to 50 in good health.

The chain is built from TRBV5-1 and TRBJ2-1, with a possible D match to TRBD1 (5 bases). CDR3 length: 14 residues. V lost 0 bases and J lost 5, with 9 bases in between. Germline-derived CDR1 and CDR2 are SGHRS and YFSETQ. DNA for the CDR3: TGCGCCAGCAGCTTGGGACAGACCGACAATGAGCAGTTCTTC. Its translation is CASSLGQTDNEQFF.

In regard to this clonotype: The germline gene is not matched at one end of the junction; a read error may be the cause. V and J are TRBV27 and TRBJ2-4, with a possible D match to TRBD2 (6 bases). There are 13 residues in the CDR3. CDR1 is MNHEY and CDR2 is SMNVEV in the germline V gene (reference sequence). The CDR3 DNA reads TGTGCCACCAGTCCTGGGGAGGAGATCAAGCAGTACTTC. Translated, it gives CATSPGEEIKQYF.